The 32 T cell receptor beta chains presented below share a single source sample, sequenced in a study of T cell repertoires in cytomegalovirus infection. Each CDR3 protein is one row after TCRdb ran MiXCR on the reads. The table includes 200,000 to 300,000 distinct CDR3 sequences, roughly 15% detected once. Sequencing was performed on PBMCs. The receptors stem from a human donor in good health (CMV status not recorded). Some clones in this sample may be carry-over from other donors' samples.

This clonotype was observed a handful of times. The chain links TRBV9 to TRBJ2-5; D tentatively reads TRBD1 or TRBD2 (5 bases each). The length of the CDR3 is 14 residues. V lost 4 bases and J lost 4, with 14 bases in between. CDR1 and CDR2 (germline): SGDLS, YYNGEE. The CDR3 DNA sequence: TGTGCCAGCAGCTTGGGACCCTACGCAGAGACCCAGTACTTC. Protein product: CASSLGPYAETQYF.

This clonotype was found a few times. The chain links TRBV2 to TRBJ1-1; TRBD1 might be the D (5 bases). Germline CDR1 and CDR2: SNHLY and FYNNEI. V was clipped by 5 bases and J by 1 base, with 11 bases between them. This CDR3 is built from 14 residues. The CDR3 region is CASSLQDKNTEAFF. The DNA for the CDR3 is TGTGCCAGCAGTCTACAGGACAAGAACACTGAAGCTTTCTTT.

In its sample, this clonotype was seen many times. The genes are TRBV7-2 and TRBJ2-5; 11 nucleotides match TRBD2. CDR1 SGHTA and CDR2 FQGNSA come from the germline V gene. The CDR3 is made up of 17 amino acids. With 1 base clipped from V and 1 base from J, the junction kept 5 bases outside the gene matches. CDR3 in DNA: TGTGCCAGCAGCTTAGGACCTAGCGGGAGGACCCAAGAGACCCAGTACTTC. Its translation: CASSLGPSGRTQETQYF.

This clonotype was counted at least ten times. V gene TRBV6-5 combines with J gene TRBJ2-2; TRBD2 matches 7 bases. CDR3 length: 16 amino acids. Germline V gives CDR1 MNHEY, CDR2 SVGAGI. After removal of 4 bases from V and 4 bases from J, the junction contained 9 bases not matched to a gene. The CDR3 DNA reads as TGTGCCAGCAGTTCGCGGGACTCGGGGGGCACCGGGGAGCTGTTTTTT. Residues: CASSSRDSGGTGELFF.

The chain uses TRBV12-3 or TRBV12-4 and TRBJ2-3; D gene uncertain. This CDR3 has 13 residues. Trimming pared 5 bases from V and 5 bases from J, leaving 11 bases between. This CDR3 reads CASSPQLRDTQYF. The CDR3 DNA reads as TGTGCCAGCAGTCCCCAACTCCGAGATACGCAGTATTTT.

V and J are TRBV6-6 and TRBJ1-6; TRBD1 might be the D (5 bases). Per the germline V gene, CDR1 is MNHNY and CDR2 is SVGAGI (reference sequence). Trimming took 5 bases from V and 7 from J, leaving 15 bases between them. There are 15 residues in the CDR3. Here the CDR3 reads CASSASDKGNSPLHF. The CDR3 nucleotides are TGTGCCAGCAGTGCATCGGACAAGGGGAATTCACCCCTCCACTTT.

This clonotype was observed a few times. V gene TRBV19 combines with J gene TRBJ1-4; D not resolved. This CDR3 region has 16 residues. V was pared by 4 bases and J by 4 bases, with 16 bases between. Germline values: CDR1 LNHDA, CDR2 SQIVND (reference sequence). The CDR3 protein is CASSTLGSPYNEKLFF. The CDR3 DNA reads TGTGCCAGTAGTACACTGGGCTCACCGTATAATGAAAAACTGTTTTTT.

This clonotype was detected many times. The V gene is TRBV11-2, the J gene TRBJ2-5; D may be TRBD1 (7 bases). The CDR3 is 15 amino acids. Trimming shortened V by 0 bases and J by 5 bases, and 13 bases separated the two germline ends. Per the germline V gene, CDR1 is SGHAT and CDR2 is FQNNGV. The CDR3 bases are TGTGCCAGCAGCTTAGACCCGACAGGGAGGGAGACCCAGTACTTC. Protein product: CASSLDPTGRETQYF.

This chain connects TRBV2 to TRBJ2-7, with D possibly called TRBD1 or TRBD2 (5 bases each). CDR3 length equals 15 residues. CDR1 and CDR2 (germline): SNHLY, FYNNEI. V was trimmed by 6 bases and J by 3 bases, leaving 18 bases between them. The CDR3 is CASSRERQGRYEQYF. CDR3 in DNA: TGTGCCAGCAGCCGAGAGCGTCAGGGACGCTACGAGCAGTACTTC.

This clonotype was seen at least ten times. This chain uses TRBV28 with TRBJ2-3, with TRBD2 matching 8 bases. The CDR3 is 17 residues long. Unmatched junction bases numbered 12, after V lost 5 bases and J lost 2 bases. Looked up from germline, CDR1 is MDHEN and CDR2 is SYDVKM. The CDR3 DNA sequence: TGTGCCAGCAGTCCAGTATCCGGGACTAGTTACACAGATACGCAGTATTTT. It specifies CASSPVSGTSYTDTQYF.

V is TRBV7-3 and J is TRBJ2-1; D is uncertain. The ends were cut back, 5 bases at V and 0 bases at J, with 14 bases in the middle. The CDR3 contains 16 residues. The germline V gene has CDR1 SGHTA and CDR2 FQGTGA. The CDR3 DNA reads TGTGCCAGCAGCCCCCCTGGGCGGAGCTCCTACAATGAGCAGTTCTTC. It is translated as CASSPPGRSSYNEQFF.

This clonotype was recorded a few times. The chain carries TRBV6-2 or TRBV6-3 and TRBJ2-6; D tentatively fits TRBD1 or TRBD2 (5 bases each). The CDR3 has 16 amino acids. The germline CDR1 and CDR2 sequences are MNHEY and SVGEGT. V lost 4 bases to trimming and J lost 0 bases, with 10 bases between them. The CDR3 is CASSFGTISGANVLTF. Written as DNA, the CDR3 is TGTGCCAGCAGTTTTGGGACGATCTCTGGGGCCAACGTCCTGACTTTC.

This clonotype was detected ten times or more. The V gene is TRBV28, the J gene TRBJ1-1; D may be TRBD1 (6 bases). The CDR3 is 16 residues long. Trimming stripped 6 bases from V and 4 bases from J, with 21 bases between. Germline values: CDR1 MDHEN, CDR2 SYDVKM. This chain's CDR3 is CASSPPPRDIGTEAFF. DNA of the CDR3: TGTGCCAGCAGCCCCCCGCCCCGGGACATCGGCACTGAAGCTTTCTTT.

CDR3 sequence reads: CSATPVGDEQFF. CDR3 in DNA: TGCAGTGCAACCCCCGTAGGCGATGAGCAGTTCTTC. V and J are TRBV20-1 and TRBJ2-1; no clear D gene. This CDR3 region has 12 residues. CDR1 and CDR2 (germline): DFQATT, SNEGSKA (reference sequence). V was shortened by 6 bases and J by 8 bases, with 14 bases between the two germline ends.

This clonotype showed up just a few times. The rearrangement joins TRBV27 to TRBJ2-1; D may be TRBD1 (6 bases). Trimming took 5 bases from V and 6 from J, leaving 17 bases between them. Germline V gene sequence: CDR1 MNHEY, CDR2 SMNVEV (reference sequence). This CDR3 has 15 residues. CDR3 in DNA: TGTGCCAGCAGTGTGCTCGGGACACCCACCAATGAGCAGTTCTTC. This translates into CASSVLGTPTNEQFF.

This clonotype was seen many times. The chain has TRBV7-2 and TRBJ2-5, with 12 bases lining up with TRBD2. Unmatched junction bases numbered 8, after V lost 1 base and J lost 2 bases. This CDR3 comprises 18 residues. CDR1 and CDR2 from the germline V gene are SGHTA and FQGNSA. The CDR3 is CASSLVGTSGLVQETQYF. The CDR3, as DNA: TGTGCCAGCAGCTTAGTAGGGACTAGCGGGCTCGTGCAAGAGACCCAGTACTTC.

This clonotype appeared a few times. V gene TRBV2 combines with J gene TRBJ1-1; D call uncertain. This CDR3 region has 11 residues. Germline CDR1 SNHLY, CDR2 FYNNEI. V lost 6 bases, J lost 7 bases, and 9 bases lay in between. CDR3 nucleotides: TGTGCCAGCAGATGGAGGGTTGAAGCTTTCTTT. This sequence encodes CASRWRVEAFF.

This chain uses TRBV10-3 with TRBJ1-2, with a tentative D call TRBD1 (5 bases). In germline, CDR1 is ENHRY, CDR2 SYGVKD. CDR3 length: 14 amino acids. Trimming took 5 bases from V and 8 from J, leaving 18 bases between them. The CDR3 nucleotides are TGTGCCATCAGTATGGGACCGCCGGGAGGGGGCTACACCTTC. Protein sequence: CAISMGPPGGGYTF.

A word on this clonotype: This may be a read error, as it is one base from a much larger clone. The V and J genes are TRBV28 and TRBJ2-3, with D hard to call. Germline CDR1 MDHEN, CDR2 SYDVKM. This CDR3 comprises 16 residues. CDR3 loop: CASSSASGYGTATQYF. The DNA of the CDR3 is TGTGCCAGCAGTTCGGCCTCAGGATACGGCACAGCTACGCAGTATTTT.

This clonotype was observed at least ten times. This chain's CDR3 is CASSSPTSGSTDTQYF. The CDR3 coding sequence is TGTGCCAGCAGCTCTCCGACTAGCGGGAGCACAGATACGCAGTATTTT. This chain joins TRBV7-2 and TRBJ2-3; TRBD2 agrees at 10 bases. The ends lost 4 bases at V and 0 bases at J; junction bases unmatched: 4. Per the germline V gene, CDR1 is SGHTA and CDR2 is FQGNSA. This CDR3 comprises 16 residues.

The rearrangement links TRBV29-1 to TRBJ1-1; 11 nucleotides align to TRBD1. V lost 7 bases to trimming and J lost 5 bases; unmatched junction nucleotides: 12. The CDR3 is 15 amino acids. Germline CDR1 reads SQVTM; CDR2 reads ANQGSEA. For the CDR3, the DNA is TGCAGCGGGTTAGGGACAGGGGGACGGAGAACTGAAGCTTTCTTT. Protein: CSGLGTGGRRTEAFF.

This clonotype was observed at least ten times. J is TRBJ2-3 and V is TRBV7-2; D gene ambiguous. Germline CDR1 SGHTA, CDR2 FQGNSA. CDR3 length: 14 amino acids. Trimming removed 2 bases from V and 0 bases from J, with 6 bases in between. The CDR3: CASSLMTSTDTQYF. CDR3 bases: TGTGCCAGCAGCTTAATGACTAGCACAGATACGCAGTATTTT.

The V and J genes are TRBV2 and TRBJ2-1, with 11 bases fitting TRBD2. The J segment lost 7 bases and the V segment lost 7 bases, leaving 12 bases of the junction unmatched. Germline V gene sequence: CDR1 SNHLY, CDR2 FYNNEI. The CDR3 sequence is 16 residues long. The CDR3 DNA reads TGTGCCAGCATGAGGTCCCATAGCGGGGGGGGGAATGAGCAGTTCTTC. Its translation is CASMRSHSGGGNEQFF.

The rearrangement joins TRBV29-1 to TRBJ2-3; the match to TRBD2 covers 7 bases. CDR1 is SQVTM and CDR2 is ANQGSEA in the germline V gene. The CDR3 spans 17 residues. V lost 6 bases, J lost 4 bases, and 19 bases stayed unmatched. The CDR3 loop reads CSVTQAAWRESSDTQYF. The CDR3 coding sequence is TGCAGCGTGACTCAGGCGGCGTGGCGGGAGAGCTCAGATACGCAGTATTTT.

The table lists this clonotype with many counts. V gene TRBV7-2 combines with J gene TRBJ1-1, with D perhaps TRBD1 (5 bases). Trimming shortened V by 5 bases and J by 6 bases, and 19 bases separated the two germline ends. The CDR3 consists of 15 residues. Germline V gene data show CDR1 as SGHTA and CDR2 as FQGNSA. The CDR3 sequence: CASSQVDKLTSEAFF. CDR3 bases: TGTGCCAGCAGCCAGGTGGACAAGTTAACGTCTGAAGCTTTCTTT. The full variable domain, rest sourced from reference TRBV7-2 and TRBJ1-1, is GAGVSQSPSNKVTEKGKDVELRCDPISGHTALYWYRQSLGQGLEFLIYFQGNSAPDKSGLPSDRFSAERTGGSVSTLTIQRTQQEDSAVYLCASSQVDKLTSEAFFGQGTRLTVV.

Ten or more counts support this clonotype. The V gene is TRBV7-8, the J gene TRBJ1-1, with a tentative D call TRBD1 (5 bases). The CDR3 runs 15 residues. The V gene's germline CDR1 is SGHVS and CDR2 FQNEAQ. Trimming took off 5 bases at V and 3 bases at J, with 16 bases between the two ends. The CDR3 region has the DNA TGTGCCAGCAGCCCTAGACAGAATCGCGACACTGAAGCTTTCTTT. This gives the protein CASSPRQNRDTEAFF.

This clonotype turned up a few times. The gene calls are TRBV20-1 and TRBJ1-3, with D perhaps TRBD1 (5 bases). Germline CDR1 DFQATT, CDR2 SNEGSKA (reference sequence). The CDR3 totals 14 residues. Trimming removed 6 bases from V and 1 base from J, with 13 bases in between. The DNA for the CDR3 is TGCAGTGCACGGGCTGGGGGTTCTGGAAACACCATATATTTT. It is translated as CSARAGGSGNTIYF.

Many counts were recorded for this clonotype. The V call is TRBV5-4, the J call TRBJ2-7; TRBD1 aligns across 7 bases. Germline V gene sequence: CDR1 SGHNT, CDR2 YYREEE (reference sequence). V trimming: 2 bases; J trimming: 6 bases; junction bases outside the gene matches: 2. The CDR3 has 12 amino acids. The CDR3 DNA sequence: TGTGCCAGCAGCTTTCCAGGGGGCGAGCAGTACTTC. It codes for CASSFPGGEQYF.

This rearrangement joins TRBV20-1 to TRBJ1-4; the match to TRBD1 covers 7 bases. This CDR3 has 13 residues. Trimming at V came to 6 bases and at J to 1 base, leaving 2 bases not matched to a gene. Germline V gene lookup returns CDR1 DFQATT and CDR2 SNEGSKA (reference sequence). CDR3 nucleotide sequence: TGCAGTGCAAGGGACAGAACTAATGAAAAACTGTTTTTT. Protein product: CSARDRTNEKLFF.

This clonotype was detected a few times. The rearrangement links TRBV27 to TRBJ1-1; D is possibly TRBD1 (5 bases). V lost 8 bases and J lost 6, with 22 bases in between. Germline assignment: CDR1 MNHEY and CDR2 SMNVEV (reference sequence). This CDR3 is 15 amino acids long. CDR3 loop: CASGNRAKGFSEAFF. In nucleotides, the CDR3 is TGTGCCAGCGGGAACCGGGCCAAGGGGTTCTCTGAAGCTTTCTTT.

The genes are TRBV20-1 and TRBJ1-1; D is undetermined. CDR1 is DFQATT and CDR2 is SNEGSKA in the germline V gene (reference sequence). CDR3 length: 14 residues. Trimming removed 0 bases from V and 4 bases from J, with 12 bases in between. CDR3 sequence (DNA): TGCAGTGCTAGAGATGGAGGTAAAGTCACTGAAGCTTTCTTT. This encodes CSARDGGKVTEAFF.

The table lists this clonotype with many counts. The chain is built from TRBV7-3 and TRBJ2-3; TRBD2 aligns across 8 bases. Germline V CDR1 and CDR2: SGHTA, FQGTGA. Trimming took 5 bases from V and 3 from J; bases not matched to a gene: 7. The CDR3 runs to 15 residues. CDR3 in amino acids: CASSPLSGRTDTQYF. In nucleotides, the CDR3 is TGTGCCAGCAGCCCATTGAGCGGGAGAACAGATACGCAGTATTTT.